These 29 T cell receptor beta chains were sequenced from one sample in a study of human T cells and chemical hapten exposure. TCRdb processed the RACE reads anew with MiXCR; each CDR3 protein has one entry. The sample lists 360,000 or so distinct CDR3 sequences; about 6% were seen once. Time point meaning: patch test 2, 6 weeks after DPC sensitization. Treatment indicated: therapeutic diphenylcyclopropenone sensitization with weekly scalp DPC. Material: whole blood, obtained in connection with sensitization to the hapten diphenylcyclopropenone (DPC). These receptors all stem from a woman in her late teens or twenties with alopecia areata. Some clones in this sample may be carry-over from other donors' samples.

This clonotype was seen many times. The genes are TRBV7-2 and TRBJ2-5; D is undetermined. The CDR3 totals 12 residues. Trimming stripped 5 bases from V and 5 bases from J, with 9 bases between. CDR1 and CDR2 from the germline V gene are SGHTA and FQGNSA. CDR3 in amino acids: CASSNYPETQYF. CDR3 nucleotide sequence: TGTGCCAGCAGCAATTATCCCGAGACCCAGTACTTC.

This clonotype was counted at least ten times. The V gene is TRBV20-1, the J gene TRBJ1-4, with D uncertain. CDR3 length: 12 amino acids. From germline, CDR1 is DFQATT and CDR2 SNEGSKA (reference sequence). The ends were cut back, 1 base at V and 8 bases at J, with 8 bases in the middle. DNA of the CDR3: TGCAGTGCTAGAGGGGGAAAAGAAAAACTGTTTTTT. Its translation: CSARGGKEKLFF.

This clonotype was observed at least ten times. CDR3 residues: CASSSTGEAFF. The CDR3 DNA sequence: TGCGCCAGCAGCTCTACAGGGGAAGCTTTCTTT. The chain combines TRBV5-1 with TRBJ1-1, with a weak D call TRBD1 (6 bases). V lost 3 bases and J 8 bases, leaving 8 bases between the germline ends. The CDR3 contains 11 residues. From germline, CDR1 is SGHRS and CDR2 YFSETQ.

A note on this clonotype: One end of the junction is discordant with germline, which a read error may explain. V gene TRBV6-6 combines with J gene TRBJ2-7; 7 bases are a match to TRBD1. There are 15 residues in the CDR3. The germline V gene has CDR1 MNHNY and CDR2 SVGAGI (reference sequence). The CDR3 region is CASIYSDRWAGEQYF. The CDR3 DNA reads as TGTGCCAGCATTTACTCGGACAGGTGGGCGGGCGAGCAGTACTTC.

This clonotype has a count of ten or more. The chain uses TRBV20-1 and TRBJ1-1, with D hard to call. The CDR3 length is 10 residues. Germline values: CDR1 DFQATT, CDR2 SNEGSKA (reference sequence). Trimming removed 1 base from V and 11 bases from J, with 8 bases in between. The CDR3 DNA sequence: TGCAGTGCTAGAGTCCCGACGGCTTTCTTT. As protein: CSARVPTAFF.

This clonotype was seen ten or more times. This chain joins TRBV20-1 and TRBJ1-3; D is unresolved. The CDR3 covers 12 residues. V lost 2 bases, J lost 3 bases, and 5 bases lay in between. Germline lookup yields CDR1 DFQATT and CDR2 SNEGSKA (reference sequence). The CDR3 is CSARHIGNTIYF. The CDR3 DNA reads TGCAGTGCTAGACATATTGGAAACACCATATATTTT.

V usage is TRBV7-2 and J usage is TRBJ2-3; 9 nucleotides agree with TRBD2. CDR3 size: 14 residues. CDR1 and CDR2 from the germline V gene are SGHTA and FQGNSA. Unmatched junction bases numbered 2, after V lost 6 bases and J lost 1 base. The CDR3 DNA sequence: TGTGCCAGCAGGCGGGGGGGCCGCACAGATACGCAGTATTTT. Protein product: CASRRGGRTDTQYF. The full variable domain, in which reference TRBV7-2 and TRBJ2-3 provide the parts outside the CDR3, is GAGVSQSPSNKVTEKGKDVELRCDPISGHTALYWYRQSLGQGLEFLIYFQGNSAPDKSGLPSDRFSAERTGGSVSTLTIQRTQQEDSAVYLCASRRGGRTDTQYFGPGTRLTVL.

The sample holds many counts of this clonotype. V gene TRBV2 combines with J gene TRBJ2-3; 10 bases align to TRBD2. Trimming took 5 bases from V and 4 from J; bases not matched to a gene: 9. Germline V gene sequence: CDR1 SNHLY, CDR2 FYNNEI. The CDR3 is made up of 16 amino acids. The CDR3 protein is CASSRITSGAPDTQYF. The DNA for the CDR3 is TGTGCCAGCAGTCGTATAACTAGCGGGGCCCCAGATACGCAGTATTTT.

This clonotype was seen ten or more times. The rearrangement links TRBV4-3 to TRBJ2-3, with D possibly being TRBD2 (6 bases). V was trimmed by 2 bases and J by 0 bases, leaving 12 bases between them. From germline, CDR1 is LGHNA and CDR2 YSLEER. CDR3 length: 16 amino acids. CDR3 protein: CASSQRSGSSTDTQYF. The CDR3 DNA sequence: TGCGCCAGCAGCCAACGTAGCGGTTCTAGCACAGATACGCAGTATTTT.

In this sample, this clonotype turned up many times. This chain connects TRBV13 to TRBJ2-7; possibly TRBD1 or TRBD2 for D (5 bases each). V was clipped by 3 bases and J by 3 bases, with 15 bases between them. The CDR3 spans 15 residues. Germline values: CDR1 PRHDT, CDR2 FYEKMQ (reference sequence). CDR3 sequence: CASSFVGDGDYEQYF. CDR3 in DNA: TGTGCCAGCAGCTTCGTTGGGGACGGGGACTACGAGCAGTACTTC.

This clonotype was picked up a small number of times. The chain joins TRBV29-1 to TRBJ2-7; tentative D call: TRBD1 (6 bases). The CDR3 has 13 residues. V was clipped by 3 bases and J by 5 bases, with 14 bases between them. CDR1 and CDR2 (germline): SQVTM, ANQGSEA. The CDR3 spells CSVEKDPGDEQYF. CDR3 nucleotides: TGCAGCGTTGAGAAAGACCCAGGGGACGAGCAGTACTTC.

This clonotype was seen many times. Written as DNA, the CDR3 is TGCGCCAGCAGTGAGTCGACGGCCTACACTGAAGCTTTCTTT. Amino acid sequence: CASSESTAYTEAFF. V is TRBV10-2 and J is TRBJ1-1, with D unclear. The CDR3 consists of 14 residues. Trimming removed 0 bases from V and 3 bases from J, with 8 bases in between. Germline-derived CDR1 and CDR2 are WSHSY and SAAADI.

This chain connects TRBV27 to TRBJ2-6; 7 nucleotides agree with TRBD1. CDR1 and CDR2 from the germline V gene are MNHEY and SMNVEV (reference sequence). CDR3 length: 16 residues. V shed 0 bases and J 1 base; nucleotides not matched to a gene: 0. CDR3: CASSLSTGSGANVLTF. The CDR3 DNA follows: TGTGCCAGCAGTTTATCGACAGGGTCTGGGGCCAACGTCCTGACTTTC.

This clonotype has at least ten counts. The rearrangement joins TRBV6-2 or TRBV6-3 to TRBJ2-7, with 7 nucleotides matching TRBD2. CDR1 is MNHEY and CDR2 is SVGEGT in the germline V gene. V lost 7 bases and J lost 6; bases outside the gene matches: 9. CDR3 length equals 13 residues. The CDR3 region is CASTQPGRGEQYF. CDR3 in DNA: TGTGCCAGCACTCAACCGGGGAGGGGCGAGCAGTACTTC.

The chain combines TRBV7-8 with TRBJ1-1; D is unresolved. The CDR3 loop spans 15 amino acids. Trimming left V 3 bases short and J 8 bases short, with 19 bases between. Germline V gene sequence: CDR1 SGHVS, CDR2 FQNEAQ. The CDR3 reads CASSLTKSFTHEAFF. In DNA form, the CDR3 reads TGTGCCAGCAGCTTGACCAAGAGCTTTACACACGAAGCTTTCTTT. The full variable domain, in which reference TRBV7-8 and TRBJ1-1 provide the parts outside the CDR3, is GAGVSQSPRYKVAKRGQDVALRCDPISGHVSLFWYQQALGQGPEFLTYFQNEAQLDKSGLPSDRFFAERPEGSVSTLKIQRTQQEDSAVYLCASSLTKSFTHEAFFGQGTRLTVV.

This clonotype was seen at least ten times. This rearrangement joins TRBV20-1 to TRBJ1-4; 8 bases are shared with TRBD1. Germline V gene data show CDR1 as DFQATT and CDR2 as SNEGSKA (reference sequence). Trimming took 6 bases from V and 5 from J; bases not matched to a gene: 11. The CDR3 totals 15 residues. CDR3 coding DNA: TGCAGTGCCAATAGCCTGGGGACAGGCAATGAAAAACTGTTTTTT. Residues: CSANSLGTGNEKLFF.

This clonotype was seen many times. The rearrangement links TRBV28 to TRBJ1-1, with 7 positions matching TRBD1. The CDR3 sequence is 13 residues long. CDR1 and CDR2 from the germline V gene are MDHEN and SYDVKM. V dropped 10 bases and J dropped 1; count of bases not matched to a gene: 6. DNA of the CDR3: TGTGCCATCCAGGGGGACAGGAACACTGAAGCTTTCTTT. This sequence encodes CAIQGDRNTEAFF. Based on the CDR3 plus reference TRBV28 and TRBJ1-1, the full variable domain is DVKVTQSSRYLVKRTGEKVFLECVQDMDHENMFWYRQDPGLGLRLIYFSYDVKMKEKGDIPEGYSVSREKKERFSLILESASTNQTSMYLCAIQGDRNTEAFFGQGTRLTVV.

V usage is TRBV20-1 and J usage is TRBJ2-3; 10 nucleotides agree with TRBD2. The CDR3 consists of 16 residues. Germline assignment: CDR1 DFQATT and CDR2 SNEGSKA (reference sequence). V was pared by 6 bases and J by 3 bases, with 12 bases of the junction left unmatched. The chain's CDR3 is CSAPKPGLAPTDTQYF. The CDR3 nucleotides are TGCAGTGCCCCTAAACCGGGACTAGCGCCAACAGATACGCAGTATTTT.

The gene calls are TRBV6-2 or TRBV6-3 and TRBJ2-3; D gene ambiguous. The CDR3 is 13 residues long. V dropped 5 bases and J dropped 6 bases, with 12 bases sitting between them. Germline CDR1 and CDR2: MNHEY and SVGEGT. CDR3 nucleotide sequence: TGTGCCAGCAGTGGGTTCACGCCTGATACGCAGTATTTT. Translating gives CASSGFTPDTQYF.

This clonotype showed up just a few times. The chain has TRBV28 and TRBJ2-7; D possibly corresponds to TRBD1 (5 bases). Germline CDR1 and CDR2: MDHEN and SYDVKM. The CDR3 spans 15 residues. V lost 5 bases and J 2 bases, leaving 16 bases between the germline ends. The DNA for the CDR3 is TGTGCCAGCAGTCCGCGCTCGACAGAAACCTACGAGCAGTACTTC. Protein sequence: CASSPRSTETYEQYF.

This clonotype has just a few counts. The chain combines TRBV7-8 with TRBJ2-7, with D possibly matching TRBD1 (6 bases). Trimming removed 4 bases at V and 5 bases at J, with 15 bases between. This CDR3 contains 14 residues. Germline assignment: CDR1 SGHVS and CDR2 FQNEAQ. CDR3 in amino acids: CASSSFLGANEQYF. The CDR3 DNA follows: TGTGCCAGCAGCTCGTTTTTGGGGGCCAACGAGCAGTACTTC.

This clonotype has just a few counts. This chain links TRBV5-5 with TRBJ2-5; 9 nucleotides line up with TRBD2. V was clipped by 3 bases and J by 2 bases; unmatched bases: 5. Germline values: CDR1 SGHKS, CDR2 YYEKEE (reference sequence). The CDR3 has 15 amino acids. CDR3 in amino acids: CASSSQAGGQETQYF. Written as DNA, the CDR3 is TGTGCCAGCAGCTCCCAGGCGGGGGGGCAAGAGACCCAGTACTTC.

The chain uses TRBV28 and TRBJ1-4; D ambiguous. V was trimmed by 6 bases and J by 14 bases, leaving 13 bases between them. The CDR3 is made up of 11 amino acids. In germline, CDR1 is MDHEN, CDR2 SYDVKM. The CDR3 spells CASSSDTWLFF. In nucleotides, the CDR3 is TGTGCCAGCAGCTCCGACACATGGCTGTTTTTT.

This clonotype was observed a few times. This chain joins TRBV29-1 and TRBJ2-2; D remains unclear. Germline V gene lookup returns CDR1 SQVTM and CDR2 ANQGSEA. The CDR3 spans 11 residues. Trimming pared 4 bases from V and 11 bases from J, leaving 11 bases between. This CDR3 reads CSVGRPDELFF. Here the CDR3 DNA reads TGCAGCGTTGGACGGCCAGACGAGCTGTTTTTT.

The V and J genes are TRBV3-1 and TRBJ1-2, with TRBD1 matching 9 bases. Germline V gene data show CDR1 as LGHDT and CDR2 as YNNKEL (reference sequence). V lost 0 bases and J lost 3; bases outside the gene matches: 11. The CDR3 has 18 amino acids. In DNA form, the CDR3 reads TGTGCCAGCAGCCAAGAGATACTTACGAGGACAGGGGACTATGGCTACACCTTC. Amino acid sequence: CASSQEILTRTGDYGYTF.

This clonotype was seen more than once but under ten times. The rearrangement joins TRBV7-2 to TRBJ2-2, with D possibly TRBD2 on 6 matching bases. V was cut by 2 bases and J by 5 bases, with 9 bases left in between. This CDR3 contains 14 residues. Germline CDR1 SGHTA, CDR2 FQGNSA. The CDR3 nucleotides read TGTGCCAGCAGCTTAATGGGGACTACCGGGGAGCTGTTTTTT. Translating it yields CASSLMGTTGELFF.

The table lists this clonotype with many counts. The rearrangement joins TRBV4-3 to TRBJ1-5, with a possible D match to TRBD1 (5 bases). CDR1 LGHNA and CDR2 YSLEER come from the germline V gene. The CDR3 runs to 14 residues. The V end lost 2 bases, the J end lost 9 bases, and 14 bases lay between the germline ends. The CDR3 region has the DNA TGCGCCAGCAGCCAAACCAGGGAGGTTTCGCCCCAGCATTTT. It yields the protein CASSQTREVSPQHF.

This chain uses TRBV4-1 with TRBJ2-7; either TRBD1 or TRBD2 may supply D (5 bases each). The V end lost 0 bases, the J end lost 3 bases, and 18 bases lay between the germline ends. The CDR3 has 17 amino acids. The germline V gene has CDR1 MGHRA and CDR2 YSYEKL. The CDR3 is CASSQDVGRLWVYEQYF. The CDR3 region has the DNA TGCGCCAGCAGCCAAGATGTGGGACGGCTTTGGGTCTACGAGCAGTACTTC.

The chain has TRBV12-3 or TRBV12-4 and TRBJ2-3, with D perhaps matching TRBD2 (6 bases). Trimming stripped 5 bases from V and 6 bases from J, with 15 bases between. CDR3 length equals 14 residues. The CDR3 here is CASSLSGWRDTQYF. DNA of the CDR3: TGTGCCAGCAGTCTTAGCGGCTGGAGGGATACGCAGTATTTT.